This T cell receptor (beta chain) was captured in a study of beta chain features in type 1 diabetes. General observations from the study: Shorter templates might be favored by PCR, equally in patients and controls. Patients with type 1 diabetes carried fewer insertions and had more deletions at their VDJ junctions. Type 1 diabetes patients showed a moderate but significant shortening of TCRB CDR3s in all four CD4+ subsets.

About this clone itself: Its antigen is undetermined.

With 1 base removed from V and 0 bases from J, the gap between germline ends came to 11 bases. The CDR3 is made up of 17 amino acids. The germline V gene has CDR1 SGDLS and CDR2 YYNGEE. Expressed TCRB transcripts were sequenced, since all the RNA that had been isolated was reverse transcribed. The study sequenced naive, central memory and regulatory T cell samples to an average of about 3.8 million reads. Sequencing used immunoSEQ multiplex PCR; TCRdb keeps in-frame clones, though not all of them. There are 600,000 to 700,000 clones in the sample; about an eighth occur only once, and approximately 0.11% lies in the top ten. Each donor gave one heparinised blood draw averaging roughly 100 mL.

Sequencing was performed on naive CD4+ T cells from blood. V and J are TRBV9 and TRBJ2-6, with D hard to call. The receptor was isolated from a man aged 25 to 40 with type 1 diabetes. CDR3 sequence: CASSVSTDGSGANVLTF. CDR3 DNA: TGTGCCAGCAGCGTATCGACGGATGGCTCTGGGGCCAACGTCCTGACTTTC.